This is a list of T cell receptor beta chains from one sample in a study of blood T cell repertoires in COVID-19. The protocol was immunoSEQ multiplex PCR, while the TCRdb copy is restricted to in-frame clones and leaves out a portion. The table includes over 250,000 clones, 65% to 90% detected once. Source material: peripheral blood. These receptors came from a man aged 50-60 years with active or convalescent COVID-19. The CDR3 runs from the conserved cysteine through the conserved F or W. The D gene is left open where the match is weak. Part of the rows lack a size; the others show once, few, many or a class for expanded clones.

NA	TRBV5-1	TRBJ2-7	NA	CASSLGSDSSYEQYF	TGCGCCAGCAGCTTGGGTAGCGACTCGTCCTACGAGCAGTACTTC
NA	TRBV7-9	TRBJ2-3	NA	CASSSSRLVPPDTQYF	TGTGCCAGCAGCTCAAGTAGACTAGTCCCCCCAGATACGCAGTATTTT
TRBD1	TRBV3-1/TRBV3-2	TRBJ1-2	NA	CASTLGVGTAIYGYTF	TGTGCCAGCACCCTCGGAGTAGGGACAGCAATCTATGGCTACACCTTC
NA	TRBV5-4	TRBJ1-1	once	CASSPDPQVVNTEAFF	TGTGCCAGCAGCCCCGACCCGCAGGTAGTGAACACTGAAGCTTTCTTT
NA	TRBV29-1	TRBJ2-2	NA	CSVERGPGELFF	TGCAGCGTTGAAAGAGGTCCCGGGGAGCTGTTTTTT
NA	TRBV27	TRBJ2-3	NA	CASSLYRTPHGDTQYF	TGTGCCAGCAGTTTATACCGAACACCGCATGGAGATACGCAGTATTTT
NA	TRBV19	TRBJ2-7	NA	CASSIQREYEQYF	TGTGCCAGTAGTATTCAGAGGGAATACGAGCAGTACTTC
NA	TRBV2	TRBJ2-3	NA	CASSGQSTDTQYF	TGTGCCAGCAGTGGACAGAGCACAGATACGCAGTATTTT
NA	TRBV2	TRBJ1-5	NA	CASREQISNQPQHF	TGTGCCAGCAGGGAGCAGATTAGCAATCAGCCCCAGCATTTT
NA	TRBV7-7	TRBJ2-1	NA	CASSSRDYNEQFF	TGTGCCAGCAGCTCCCGGGACTACAATGAGCAGTTCTTC
TRBD2	TRBV7-2	TRBJ2-1	NA	CASIDLPGLARTHEQFF	TGTGCCAGCATCGACCTTCCCGGACTAGCGAGAACCCATGAGCAGTTCTTC
TRBD1	TRBV30	TRBJ2-7	NA	CAWGTGNEQYF	TGTGCCTGGGGGACAGGGAACGAGCAGTACTTC
TRBD1	TRBV18	TRBJ1-2	NA	CASSPAGGRGYTF	TGTGCCAGCTCCCCCGCAGGGGGTCGTGGCTACACCTTC
NA	TRBV5-1	TRBJ2-2	once	CASSSATGLLGELFF	TGCGCCAGCAGCTCAGCCACCGGACTACTAGGGGAGCTGTTTTTT
NA	TRBV5-1	TRBJ2-5	few	CASSYGLRPGETQYF	TGCGCCAGCAGCTACGGACTCAGACCCGGAGAGACCCAGTACTTC
NA	TRBV3-1/TRBV3-2	TRBJ1-3	NA	CASSQDRVSGNTIYF	TGTGCCAGCAGCCAAGATCGGGTTTCTGGAAACACCATATATTTT
TRBD1	TRBV5-6	TRBJ2-2	NA	CASSLTGGANTGELFF	TGTGCCAGCAGCCTAACAGGGGGCGCGAACACCGGGGAGCTGTTTTTT
TRBD2	TRBV7-9	TRBJ2-1	NA	CASSWGLDEQFF	TGTGCCAGCAGCTGGGGACTAGATGAGCAGTTCTTC
NA	TRBV6-5	TRBJ2-7	NA	CASRKFGSSYEQYF	TGTGCCAGCAGGAAGTTCGGGTCCTCCTACGAGCAGTACTTC
NA	TRBV3-1/TRBV3-2	TRBJ2-1	NA	CASSPWGAGRDNEQFF	TGTGCCAGCAGTCCATGGGGCGCGGGAAGGGACAATGAGCAGTTCTTC
NA	TRBV7-3	TRBJ2-5	NA	CASSPRGGSETQYF	TGTGCCAGCAGCCCCAGAGGGGGATCGGAGACCCAGTACTTC
TRBD1	TRBV6-2/TRBV6-3	TRBJ2-2	NA	CASSRQGGTGELFF	TGTGCCAGCAGCCGACAGGGGGGCACCGGGGAGCTGTTTTTT
TRBD1	TRBV5-4	TRBJ2-5	NA	CASSWTGVIGETQYF	TGTGCCAGCAGCTGGACAGGGGTAATTGGGGAGACCCAGTACTTC
TRBD2	TRBV7-2	TRBJ2-5	NA	CASSLGPGGPEETQYF	TGTGCCAGCAGCTTAGGACCGGGAGGGCCGGAAGAGACCCAGTACTTC
TRBD2	TRBV7-2	TRBJ2-3	NA	CASSRFSGRGRTDTQYF	TGTGCCAGCAGCCGGTTTAGCGGGAGGGGGCGCACAGATACGCAGTATTTT
NA	TRBV25-1	TRBJ2-6	NA	CASSITGANVLTF	TGTGCCAGCAGTATCACTGGGGCCAACGTCCTGACTTTC
TRBD1	TRBV7-9	TRBJ1-5	NA	CASSLTRTGDYSNQPQHF	TGTGCCAGCAGCTTAACTAGGACAGGGGATTATAGCAATCAGCCCCAGCATTTT